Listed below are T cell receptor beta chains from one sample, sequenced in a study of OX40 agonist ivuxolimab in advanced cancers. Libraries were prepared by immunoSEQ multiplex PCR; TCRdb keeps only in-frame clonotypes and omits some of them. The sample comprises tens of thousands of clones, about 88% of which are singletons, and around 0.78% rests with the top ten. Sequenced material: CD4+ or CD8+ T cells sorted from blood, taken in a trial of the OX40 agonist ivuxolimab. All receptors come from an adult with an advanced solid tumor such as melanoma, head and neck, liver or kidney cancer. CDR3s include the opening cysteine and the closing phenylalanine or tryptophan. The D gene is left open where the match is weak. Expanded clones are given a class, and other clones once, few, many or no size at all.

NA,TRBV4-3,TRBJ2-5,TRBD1,CASSSRQGGVGTQYF,TGCGCCAGCAGCTCCCGACAGGGTGGCGTTGGGACCCAGTACTTC
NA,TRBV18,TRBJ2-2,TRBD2,CASSSGLAGAGELFF,TGTGCCAGCTCATCGGGACTAGCGGGAGCCGGGGAGCTGTTTTTT
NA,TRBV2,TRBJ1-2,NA,CASSDLATGDYGYTF,TGTGCCAGCAGTGACTTAGCTACGGGGGACTATGGCTACACCTTC
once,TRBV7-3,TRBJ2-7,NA,CASSLVYNEQYF,TGTGCCAGCAGCTTAGTCTACAACGAGCAGTACTTC
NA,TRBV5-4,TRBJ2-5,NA,CASRSGLQGRETQYF,TGTGCCAGCCGCTCGGGACTCCAAGGGAGGGAGACCCAGTACTTC
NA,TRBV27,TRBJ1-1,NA,CASSLSFRYDTEAFF,TGTGCCAGCAGTTTATCGTTCAGGTATGACACTGAAGCTTTCTTT
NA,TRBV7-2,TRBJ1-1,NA,CASSLAGGGNTEAFF,TGTGCCAGCAGCTTAGCTGGGGGGGGGAACACTGAAGCTTTCTTT
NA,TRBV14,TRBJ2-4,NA,CASSQGGRVKNIQYF,TGTGCCAGCAGCCAAGGGGGTAGAGTCAAAAACATTCAGTACTTC
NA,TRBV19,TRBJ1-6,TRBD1,CASQTQGAIRGSSYNSPLHF,TGTGCCAGCCAGACACAGGGGGCGATAAGGGGGAGCTCCTATAATTCACCCCTCCACTTT
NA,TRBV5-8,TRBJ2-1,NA,CASSLMRGSYNEQFF,TGTGCCAGCAGCTTGATGCGGGGCTCCTACAATGAGCAGTTCTTC
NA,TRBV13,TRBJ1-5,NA,CASSHGQLYQPQHF,TGTGCCAGCAGCCATGGACAGCTCTATCAGCCCCAGCATTTT
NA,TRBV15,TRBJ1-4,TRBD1,CATSTQQGAGEKLFF,TGTGCCACCAGCACTCAACAGGGGGCGGGTGAAAAACTGTTTTTT
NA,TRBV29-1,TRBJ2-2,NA,CSVDKGNTGELFF,TGCAGCGTTGACAAGGGTAACACCGGGGAGCTGTTTTTT
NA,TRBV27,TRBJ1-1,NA,CASSFRQNTEAFF,TGTGCCAGCAGTTTTCGACAGAACACTGAAGCTTTCTTT
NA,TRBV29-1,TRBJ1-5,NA,CSVEGSGGGQPQHF,TGCAGCGTTGAAGGTTCGGGGGGAGGGCAGCCCCAGCATTTT
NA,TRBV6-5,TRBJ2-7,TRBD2,CAVARLAGNEQYF,TGTGCCGTCGCGAGACTAGCGGGGAACGAGCAGTACTTC
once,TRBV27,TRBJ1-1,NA,CASKRGGGTEAFF,TGTGCCAGCAAAAGAGGAGGGGGCACTGAAGCTTTCTTT
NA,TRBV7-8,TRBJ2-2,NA,CASSPRGGGENGELFF,TGTGCCAGCAGTCCGAGGGGAGGGGGAGAGAACGGGGAGCTGTTTTTT
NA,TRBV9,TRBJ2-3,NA,CASSVVGTDTQYF,TGTGCCAGCAGCGTAGTTGGCACAGATACGCAGTATTTT
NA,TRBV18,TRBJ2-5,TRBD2,CASSPGLAETQYF,TGTGCCAGCTCACCGGGACTAGCGGAGACCCAGTACTTC
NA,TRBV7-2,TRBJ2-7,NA,CASSLEMVSYEQYF,TGTGCCAGCAGCTTAGAGATGGTTTCCTACGAGCAGTACTTC
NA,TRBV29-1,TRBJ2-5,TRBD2,CSVGTSGQETQYF,TGCAGCGTGGGTACTAGCGGCCAAGAGACCCAGTACTTC
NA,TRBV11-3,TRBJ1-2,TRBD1,CASSSRQGAGGGYTF,TGTGCCAGCAGCTCCCGACAGGGCGCTGGTGGAGGCTACACCTTC
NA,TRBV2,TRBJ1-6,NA,CASIYQGSNSPLHF,TGTGCCAGCATTTATCAGGGGTCTAATTCACCCCTCCACTTT
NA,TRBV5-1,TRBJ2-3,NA,CASSLAGTTDTQYF,TGCGCCAGCAGCTTGGCCGGGACTACAGATACGCAGTATTTT
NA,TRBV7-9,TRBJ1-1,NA,CASVRNTEAFF,TGTGCCAGCGTACGAAACACTGAAGCTTTCTTT
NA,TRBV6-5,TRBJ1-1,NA,CASSMSTRTEAFF,TGTGCCAGCAGTATGAGCACGAGGACCGAAGCTTTCTTT
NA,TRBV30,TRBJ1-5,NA,CAWGTQVSNQPQHF,TGTGCCTGGGGGACACAGGTTAGCAATCAGCCCCAGCATTTT
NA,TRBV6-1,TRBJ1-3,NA,CASSDIAASSGNTIYF,TGTGCCAGCAGTGATATCGCAGCAAGCTCTGGAAACACCATATATTTT
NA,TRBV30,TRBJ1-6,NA,CAWSRPGLYLSYNSPLHF,TGTGCCTGGAGTCGCCCCGGGCTTTACCTCTCCTATAATTCACCCCTCCACTTT
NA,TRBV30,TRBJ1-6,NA,CAWSDRQNSPLHF,TGTGCCTGGAGCGACCGACAGAATTCACCCCTCCACTTT
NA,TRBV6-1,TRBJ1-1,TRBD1,CASSLRGMGTEAFF,TGTGCCAGCAGCCTCAGGGGGATGGGCACTGAAGCTTTCTTT
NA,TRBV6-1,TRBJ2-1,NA,CASREQVDYNEQFF,TGTGCCAGCAGGGAACAGGTGGACTACAATGAGCAGTTCTTC
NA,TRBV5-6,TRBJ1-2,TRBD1,CASSLVGQGARGYTF,TGTGCCAGCAGCTTGGTGGGACAGGGGGCGCGTGGCTACACCTTC
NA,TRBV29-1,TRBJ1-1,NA,CSVELMGGTEAFF,TGCAGCGTTGAACTCATGGGGGGTACTGAAGCTTTCTTT
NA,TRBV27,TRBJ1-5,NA,CASKKTGSNQPQHF,TGTGCCAGCAAAAAAACAGGGAGCAATCAGCCCCAGCATTTT
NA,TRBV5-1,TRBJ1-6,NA,CASSPFTAGMANSPLHF,TGCGCCAGCAGCCCCTTCACCGCGGGGATGGCTAATTCACCCCTCCACTTT
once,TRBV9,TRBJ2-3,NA,CASSVGSGVSTDTQYF,TGTGCCAGCAGCGTAGGCTCGGGCGTTAGCACAGATACGCAGTATTTT
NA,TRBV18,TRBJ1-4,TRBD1,CASSPDRGPNEKLFF,TGTGCCAGCTCACCGGACAGGGGACCTAATGAAAAACTGTTTTTT
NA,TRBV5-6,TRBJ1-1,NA,CASSLGNRVNTEAFF,TGTGCCAGCAGCTTGGGAAACAGGGTGAACACTGAAGCTTTCTTT
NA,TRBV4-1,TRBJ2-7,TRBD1,CASSQDVGTGTYEQYF,TGCGCCAGCAGCCAAGATGTCGGGACAGGCACCTACGAGCAGTACTTC
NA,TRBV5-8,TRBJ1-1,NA,CASSPQGVGTEAFF,TGTGCCAGCAGTCCACAGGGAGTAGGCACTGAAGCTTTCTTT
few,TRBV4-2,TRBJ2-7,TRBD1,CASSQTGTGVAEQYF,TGTGCCAGCAGCCAAACCGGGACAGGGGTTGCCGAGCAGTACTTC
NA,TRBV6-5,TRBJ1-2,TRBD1,CASRRPDREAGYTF,TGTGCCAGCAGGCGACCAGACAGGGAGGCTGGCTACACCTTC
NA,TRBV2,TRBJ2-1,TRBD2,CASSEGTSHLNEQFF,TGTGCCAGCAGTGAGGGGACTAGCCATCTTAACGAGCAGTTCTTC
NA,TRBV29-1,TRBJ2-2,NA,CSVAPSRNTGELFF,TGCAGCGTTGCCCCTTCAAGGAACACCGGGGAGCTGTTTTTT
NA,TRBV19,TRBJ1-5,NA,CASSTGSNQPQHF,TGTGCCAGTAGTACAGGTAGCAATCAGCCCCAGCATTTT
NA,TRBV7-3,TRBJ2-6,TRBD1,CASSPQGAGSGANVLTF,TGTGCCAGCAGCCCTCAGGGGGCGGGCTCCGGGGCCAACGTCCTGACTTTC
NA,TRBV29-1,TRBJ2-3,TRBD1,CSVRDRRHTDTQYF,TGCAGCGTCCGGGACAGGCGGCACACAGATACGCAGTATTTT
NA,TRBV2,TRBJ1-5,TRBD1,CASGQGPYSNQPQHF,TGTGCCAGCGGACAGGGGCCGTATAGCAATCAGCCCCAGCATTTT
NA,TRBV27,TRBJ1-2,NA,CASSIMGGYGYTF,TGTGCCAGCAGTATAATGGGGGGCTATGGCTACACCTTC
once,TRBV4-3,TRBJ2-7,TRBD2,CASSQIAGAAYEQYF,TGCGCCAGCAGCCAAATAGCGGGGGCCGCTTACGAGCAGTACTTC
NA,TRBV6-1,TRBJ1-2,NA,CASSESGPNYGYTF,TGTGCCAGCAGTGAATCCGGCCCTAACTATGGCTACACCTTC